The rows below give T cell receptor beta chains drawn from one sample of a study of blood T cell repertoires in COVID-19. Sequencing used immunoSEQ multiplex PCR; TCRdb keeps in-frame clones, though not all of them. The sample records about 140,000 clones, under 80% being singletons. The sample was peripheral blood. The receptors shown here come from a man older than 75 with acute or convalescent COVID-19. The conserved cysteine and the conserved F or W are not part of the CDR3 here. D genes are given only for firm matches.

CDR3 | J | D | V
ASSLATGVLAF | TRBJ1-1 | TRBD1 | TRBV7-9
ASSRGVSYEQY | TRBJ2-7 | - | TRBV7-9
ASSQVTTDSNQPQH | TRBJ1-5 | - | TRBV4-2
ATSIPTGDSNQPQH | TRBJ1-5 | - | TRBV15
ASSEDRARDTEAF | TRBJ1-1 | TRBD1 | TRBV7-2
ASGSTGSSYNSPLH | TRBJ1-6 | TRBD1 | TRBV12-5
ASSQNREYGYT | TRBJ1-2 | - | TRBV11-1
ASSRGTAQETQY | TRBJ2-5 | - | TRBV7-2
ASSMPGQTYEQY | TRBJ2-7 | - | TRBV19
ASSQEKAGPGNTIY | TRBJ1-3 | - | TRBV4-2
ASSLKGAGELF | TRBJ2-2 | - | TRBV12-3/TRBV12-4
ASSLGQTYGYT | TRBJ1-2 | - | TRBV7-2
ASSQTGTGSEKLF | TRBJ1-4 | TRBD1 | TRBV3-1/TRBV3-2
ASSLQGALGQPQH | TRBJ1-5 | TRBD1 | TRBV7-9
ASSLGQGGSEQY | TRBJ2-7 | TRBD1 | TRBV7-9
ASSLDRPPNEKLF | TRBJ1-4 | - | TRBV5-1
ASSLLIRTGGSYEQY | TRBJ2-7 | TRBD1 | TRBV28
ASSARTGNTGELF | TRBJ2-2 | TRBD1 | TRBV7-2
ASSPAGGREQF | TRBJ2-1 | TRBD2 | TRBV7-2
ASRGTGVETQY | TRBJ2-5 | TRBD1 | TRBV2
ASSKTGSSFSYEQY | TRBJ2-7 | - | TRBV5-4
ASSLTTGNTEAF | TRBJ1-1 | - | TRBV7-9
ASRLQGTGELF | TRBJ2-2 | - | TRBV6-5
ASSPTIQVQETQY | TRBJ2-5 | - | TRBV18
SAPRVQRGATDTQY | TRBJ2-3 | TRBD2 | TRBV29-1
ASSEMGGRAYNEQF | TRBJ2-1 | - | TRBV6-1